This is a list of T cell receptor beta chains from one sample in a study of long-term antiretroviral therapy in people with HIV. Produced via immunoSEQ multiplex PCR; TCRdb's table is partial and in-frame only. The data show 20,000 to 25,000 clones, 79% seen once. The input for sequencing was unsorted PBMCs, taken 4.1 years after starting antiretroviral therapy. The receptors were sampled from a woman aged 40 to 55 with HIV. The CDR3 runs from the conserved cysteine through the conserved F or W. Each record gives: J gene, V gene, CDR3 protein.

j_call: TRBJ2-6
v_call: TRBV5-6
cdr3_aa: CASSPGRSGANVLTF

j_call: TRBJ1-1
v_call: TRBV11-3
cdr3_aa: CASSSSFAWGYEAFF

j_call: NA
v_call: TRBV5-4
cdr3_aa: CASSLGGASAYEQYF

j_call: TRBJ1-1
v_call: TRBV7-9
cdr3_aa: CASSSWGYEAFF

j_call: TRBJ1-5
v_call: TRBV6-5
cdr3_aa: CASRTGMGNQPQHF

j_call: TRBJ2-1
v_call: TRBV11-3
cdr3_aa: CASGGASSYNEQFF

j_call: TRBJ2-1
v_call: TRBV12-5
cdr3_aa: CASGHEGYNEQFF

j_call: TRBJ1-2
v_call: TRBV29-1
cdr3_aa: CSVGILGSSDMMGGGYTF

j_call: NA
v_call: TRBV5-1
cdr3_aa: CASSRGTSSHEQYF

j_call: TRBJ2-5
v_call: TRBV7-6
cdr3_aa: CASSFGSGQETQYF

j_call: TRBJ1-5
v_call: TRBV1
cdr3_aa: CTSSPFGVGQPQHF

j_call: TRBJ1-3
v_call: TRBV14
cdr3_aa: CASSRTGDGGNTIYF

j_call: TRBJ2-7
v_call: TRBV30
cdr3_aa: CAWTRSPGSWEQYF

j_call: TRBJ2-2
v_call: TRBV7-6
cdr3_aa: CASSPRPTSVGTGELFF

j_call: TRBJ2-7
v_call: TRBV23-1
cdr3_aa: CASSQWNKSSYEQYF

j_call: TRBJ1-1
v_call: TRBV5-1
cdr3_aa: CASSLGGRVTEAFF

j_call: TRBJ2-6
v_call: TRBV27
cdr3_aa: CASSFAGANVLTF

j_call: TRBJ2-1
v_call: TRBV6-6
cdr3_aa: CASSYLSHNEQFF

j_call: TRBJ1-6
v_call: TRBV6-5
cdr3_aa: CASSYSLNNSPLHF

j_call: TRBJ1-2
v_call: TRBV7-2
cdr3_aa: CASSDWTGVGYTF

j_call: TRBJ1-4
v_call: TRBV5-4
cdr3_aa: CAKQWEKLFF

j_call: TRBJ1-5
v_call: TRBV6-1
cdr3_aa: CASPGPRSGQPQHF

j_call: TRBJ1-6
v_call: TRBV5-8
cdr3_aa: CASSWTRDRGPPLHF

j_call: TRBJ1-4
v_call: TRBV14
cdr3_aa: CASSQAGWKLFF

j_call: TRBJ2-7
v_call: TRBV6-5
cdr3_aa: CASRAGPFSSEQYF

j_call: TRBJ2-7
v_call: TRBV11-2
cdr3_aa: CASSLERTGGIPKTYEQYF

j_call: TRBJ2-7
v_call: TRBV29-1
cdr3_aa: CSAMGQGYQQYF

j_call: TRBJ1-2
v_call: TRBV28
cdr3_aa: CASMGYGYTF

j_call: TRBJ1-2
v_call: TRBV29-1
cdr3_aa: CSVDKGMNYGYTF

j_call: TRBJ1-2
v_call: TRBV30
cdr3_aa: CAWSADSSNYGYTF

j_call: TRBJ2-7
v_call: TRBV27
cdr3_aa: CASSFGDSSYEQYF

j_call: TRBJ2-7
v_call: TRBV7-9
cdr3_aa: CASSEDREDRYEQYF

j_call: TRBJ1-2
v_call: TRBV7-2
cdr3_aa: CASSLRGGNYGYTF

j_call: TRBJ2-5
v_call: TRBV7-2
cdr3_aa: CASSLYLAGLKTQYF

j_call: TRBJ2-7
v_call: TRBV2
cdr3_aa: CASSVRDRELEQYF

j_call: TRBJ1-4
v_call: TRBV4-2
cdr3_aa: CASSQRLLGTVNEKLFF

j_call: TRBJ1-3
v_call: TRBV19
cdr3_aa: CASSITGGGNTIYF

j_call: TRBJ1-2
v_call: TRBV28
cdr3_aa: CASTPGGGHYGYTF

j_call: TRBJ2-3
v_call: TRBV19
cdr3_aa: CASSIGTSADTQYF

j_call: TRBJ2-1
v_call: TRBV2
cdr3_aa: CASSETGGFGEQFF

j_call: TRBJ2-2
v_call: TRBV4-1
cdr3_aa: CASSQVEGATGELFF

j_call: TRBJ2-3
v_call: TRBV10-3
cdr3_aa: CAISELIAGVSTDTQYF

j_call: TRBJ2-5
v_call: TRBV20-1
cdr3_aa: CSALKETQYF

j_call: TRBJ2-7
v_call: TRBV30
cdr3_aa: CAWSLLLAGGPDEQYF

j_call: TRBJ1-2
v_call: TRBV6-1
cdr3_aa: CASKIGYGYTF

j_call: TRBJ2-7
v_call: TRBV2
cdr3_aa: CASSAVRDRGLLGEQYF